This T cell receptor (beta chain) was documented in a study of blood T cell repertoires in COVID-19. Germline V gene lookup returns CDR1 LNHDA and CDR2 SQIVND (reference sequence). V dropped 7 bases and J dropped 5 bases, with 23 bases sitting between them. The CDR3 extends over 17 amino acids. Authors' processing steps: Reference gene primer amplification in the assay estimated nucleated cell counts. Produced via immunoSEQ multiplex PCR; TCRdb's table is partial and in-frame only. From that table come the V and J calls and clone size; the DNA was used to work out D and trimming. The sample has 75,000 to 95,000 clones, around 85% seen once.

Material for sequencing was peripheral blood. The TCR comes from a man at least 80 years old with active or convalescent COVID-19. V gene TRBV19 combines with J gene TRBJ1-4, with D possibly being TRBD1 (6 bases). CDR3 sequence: CASIRGGAGTGNEKLFF. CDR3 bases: TGTGCCAGTATCAGGGGCGGAGCCGGGACGGGGAATGAAAAACTGTTTTTT.